This T cell receptor (beta chain) emerged from a study of identical twins. This clonotype occurred many times. Each CDR3 protein gets one entry after TCRdb re-called the 5' RACE reads with MiXCR. The table has around 650,000 distinct CDR3 sequences, under 8.5% seen once. Germline V gene lookup returns CDR1 SGHRS and CDR2 YFSETQ. This CDR3 has 12 amino acids. V was shortened by 4 bases and J by 8 bases, with 9 bases between the two germline ends. Separately, the same data were catalogued under a study of yellow fever vaccine responses in identical twins.

Sequencing used PBMCs. The genes are TRBV5-1 and TRBJ1-4; a weak D match, TRBD1 (6 bases). This receptor was obtained from a woman between 18 and 29 years old in good health. CDR3 amino acids: CASSRGTEKLFF. The CDR3, as DNA: TGCGCCAGCAGCCGCGGGACAGAAAAACTGTTTTTT.